A selection of T cell receptor beta chains follows, all from one sample in a study of T cells in localized non-small cell lung cancer. The method was immunoSEQ multiplex PCR; TCRdb's version includes in-frame clones alone and lacks a portion of them. The sample contains fewer than 100,000 clones, approximately 86% of which appear only once. This sample comprised peripheral blood, obtained before any cancer treatment. Receptor source: a man aged 35 to 70 with stage I squamous cell lung carcinoma. Both conserved end residues are part of each CDR3. A D gene is named only where the DNA matches it firmly. Size tells how often a clone was seen (once, few, many) or the class of an expanded clone, and some rows leave it out.

clone_size | d_call | j_call | cdr3_length | v_call | cdr3_nt | cdr3_aa
- | - | TRBJ1-1 | 15 | TRBV18 | TGTGCCAGCTCACCCAGGGATTTTACGAACACTGAAGCTTTCTTT | CASSPRDFTNTEAFF
few | - | TRBJ2-7 | 16 | TRBV28 | TGTGCCAGCGCCCGGGGGACAAAACAGGGCTCCTACGAGCAGTACTTC | CASARGTKQGSYEQYF
- | TRBD1 | TRBJ2-3 | 14 | TRBV7-9 | TGTGCCAGCAGCTTAATGACAGGGACGGATACGCAGTATTTT | CASSLMTGTDTQYF
- | - | TRBJ2-3 | 15 | TRBV6-5 | TGTGCCAGCAGTTTATCAACTTTTTTTACAGATACGCAGTATTTT | CASSLSTFFTDTQYF
- | TRBD1 | TRBJ1-5 | 14 | TRBV28 | TGTGCCAGCAGTTTAGTACAGGGGAATCAGCCCCAGCATTTT | CASSLVQGNQPQHF
- | - | TRBJ2-3 | 13 | TRBV5-1 | TGCGCCAGCAGTCTGGCCGGGACAGATACGCAGTATTTT | CASSLAGTDTQYF
- | - | TRBJ1-4 | 16 | TRBV9 | TGTGCCAGCAGCGTAGGGGCAGTCGGTGGGGGTGAAAAACTGTTTTTT | CASSVGAVGGGEKLFF
- | TRBD1 | TRBJ1-3 | 15 | TRBV2 | TGTGCCAGCAGTCGACAGGGGTCCTCCGGAAACACCATATATTTT | CASSRQGSSGNTIYF
- | - | TRBJ1-5 | 13 | TRBV6-5 | TGTGCCAGCAGCGTTTATAGCAATCAGCCCCAGCATTTT | CASSVYSNQPQHF
- | TRBD1 | TRBJ2-7 | 16 | TRBV4-1 | TGCGCCAGCAGCCAAGATCGCCGGGACAGGGGGCGCGAGCAGTACTTC | CASSQDRRDRGREQYF
once | - | TRBJ1-1 | 16 | TRBV5-1 | TGCGCCAGCAGCTTGCAGGGACGGGTGCGGAACACTGAAGCTTTCTTT | CASSLQGRVRNTEAFF
- | - | TRBJ1-3 | 13 | TRBV7-9 | TGTGCCAGCAGCTGGAGCTCTGGAAACACCATATATTTT | CASSWSSGNTIYF
- | - | TRBJ1-1 | 14 | TRBV5-1 | TGCGCCAGCAGCTACTGGACGGTGAACACTGAAGCTTTCTTT | CASSYWTVNTEAFF
- | TRBD2 | TRBJ2-1 | 14 | TRBV5-6 | TGTGCCAGCAGCCCGGGACCGGCCGCGGGGGAAGAGTTCTTC | CASSPGPAAGEEFF
- | - | TRBJ2-6 | 18 | TRBV25-1 | TGTGCCAGCAGTGAATTGGGGACTCGCGCGGCCGGGGCCAACGTCCTGACTTTC | CASSELGTRAAGANVLTF
- | - | TRBJ2-7 | 13 | TRBV7-8 | TGTGCCAGCAGTGCCCTGGTTTCCTACGAGCAGTACTTC | CASSALVSYEQYF
- | TRBD1 | TRBJ2-7 | 12 | TRBV7-9 | TGTGCCAGCAGCCCAGGGGGTCTCGAGCAGTACTTC | CASSPGGLEQYF
- | - | TRBJ1-1 | 17 | TRBV27 | TGTGCCAGCAGAAGGGACCCCAAAGGGACGGCTCGATCGGAAGCTTTCTTT | CASRRDPKGTARSEAFF
- | TRBD2 | TRBJ2-6 | 17 | TRBV7-9 | TGTGCCAGCAGCCCAGGACTAGCGGGGGCTGGGGCCAACGTCCTGACTTTC | CASSPGLAGAGANVLTF
- | - | TRBJ1-2 | 14 | TRBV5-8 | TGTGCCAGCAGCTTGGGCCGGGGAACGCGGGGCTACACCTTC | CASSLGRGTRGYTF
- | - | TRBJ1-4 | 15 | TRBV6-5 | TGTGCCACGGGCGGTAGGGTATCGACTAATGAAAAACTGTTTTTT | CATGGRVSTNEKLFF
- | - | TRBJ1-1 | 12 | TRBV6-1 | TGTGCCAGCAGTGAAATACAGGATCCGGCTTTCTTT | CASSEIQDPAFF
once | TRBD1 | TRBJ1-2 | 14 | TRBV5-1 | TGCGCCAGCAGCTTGGGGGACAGGGAATATGGCTACACCTTC | CASSLGDREYGYTF
- | - | TRBJ1-5 | 14 | TRBV5-1 | TGCGCCAGCAGCGAACGACCTAGCAATCAGCCCCAGCATTTT | CASSERPSNQPQHF
- | - | TRBJ1-2 | 15 | TRBV6-1 | TGTGCCAGCACCCAATCCGGGGCAGGATTTTATGGCTACACCTTC | CASTQSGAGFYGYTF